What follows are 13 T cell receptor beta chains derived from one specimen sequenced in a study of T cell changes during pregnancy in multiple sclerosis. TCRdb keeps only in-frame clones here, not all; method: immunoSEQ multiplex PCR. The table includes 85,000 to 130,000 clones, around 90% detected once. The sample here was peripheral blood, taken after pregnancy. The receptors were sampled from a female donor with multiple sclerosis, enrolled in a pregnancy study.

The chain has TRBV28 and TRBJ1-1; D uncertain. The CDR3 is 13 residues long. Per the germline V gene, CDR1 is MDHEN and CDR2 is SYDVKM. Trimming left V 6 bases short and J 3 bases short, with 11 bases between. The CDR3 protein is CASSFPPHTEAFF. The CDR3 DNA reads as TGTGCCAGCAGCTTCCCTCCCCACACTGAAGCTTTCTTT.

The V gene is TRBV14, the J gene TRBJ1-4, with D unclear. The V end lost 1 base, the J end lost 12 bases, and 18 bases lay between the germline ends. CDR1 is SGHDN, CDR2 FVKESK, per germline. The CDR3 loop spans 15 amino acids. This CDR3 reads CASSQAVQVNGELFF. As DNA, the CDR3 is TGTGCCAGCAGCCAAGCGGTGCAGGTGAACGGGGAACTGTTTTTT.

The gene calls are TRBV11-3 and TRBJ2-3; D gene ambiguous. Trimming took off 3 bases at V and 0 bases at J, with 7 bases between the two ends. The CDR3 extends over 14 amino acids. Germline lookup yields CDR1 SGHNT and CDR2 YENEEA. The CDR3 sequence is CASSLGSSTDTQYF. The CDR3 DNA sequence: TGTGCCAGCAGCTTGGGCTCTAGCACAGATACGCAGTATTTT. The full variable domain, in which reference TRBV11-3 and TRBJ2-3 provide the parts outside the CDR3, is EAGVVQSPRYKIIEKKQPVAFWCNPISGHNTLYWYLQNLGQGPELLIRYENEEAVDDSQLPKDRFSAERLKGVDSTLKIQPAELGDSAVYLCASSLGSSTDTQYFGPGTRLTVL.

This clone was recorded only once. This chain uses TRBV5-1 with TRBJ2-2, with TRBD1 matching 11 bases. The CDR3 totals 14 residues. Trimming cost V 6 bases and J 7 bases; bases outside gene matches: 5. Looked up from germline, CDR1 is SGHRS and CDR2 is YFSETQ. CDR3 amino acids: CASTGTGGIGELFF. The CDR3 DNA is TGCGCCAGCACCGGGACAGGGGGTATCGGGGAGCTGTTTTTT. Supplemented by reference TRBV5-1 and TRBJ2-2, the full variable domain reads KAGVTQTPRYLIKTRGQQVTLSCSPISGHRSVSWYQQTPGQGLQFLFEYFSETQRNKGNFPGRFSGRQFSNSRSEMNVSTLELGDSALYLCASTGTGGIGELFFGEGSRLTVL.

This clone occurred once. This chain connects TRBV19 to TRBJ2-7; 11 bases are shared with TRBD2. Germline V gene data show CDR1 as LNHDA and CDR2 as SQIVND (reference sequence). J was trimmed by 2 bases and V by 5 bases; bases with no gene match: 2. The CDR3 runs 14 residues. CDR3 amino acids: CASSQLAGAYEQYF. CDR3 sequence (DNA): TGTGCCAGTAGTCAACTAGCGGGAGCCTACGAGCAGTACTTC.

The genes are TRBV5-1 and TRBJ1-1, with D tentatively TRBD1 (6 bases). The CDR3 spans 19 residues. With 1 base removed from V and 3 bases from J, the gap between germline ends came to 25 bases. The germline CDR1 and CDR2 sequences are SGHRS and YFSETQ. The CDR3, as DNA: TGCGCCAGCAGCTTGTTCTCGACTCGCCTTCAGGGGCGCTACACTGAAGCTTTCTTT. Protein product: CASSLFSTRLQGRYTEAFF.

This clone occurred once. The CDR3 protein is CASSVLPRGRGETQYF. DNA for the CDR3: TGTGCCAGCTCCGTTCTTCCACGGGGACGGGGGGAGACCCAGTACTTC. The rearrangement joins TRBV18 to TRBJ2-5; tentative D call: TRBD2 (6 bases). Germline V gene lookup returns CDR1 KGHSH and CDR2 LQKENI. This CDR3 has 16 amino acids. V lost 6 bases and J lost 5, with 22 bases in between.

CDR3 sequence (DNA): TGTGCCAGCAGTAGAGGGACAGGGGGTAATTCACCCCTCCACTTT. Translation: CASSRGTGGNSPLHF. The J gene is TRBJ1-6, the V gene TRBV7-6; 11 nucleotides match TRBD1. Unmatched junction bases numbered 4, after V lost 6 bases and J lost 6 bases. Germline V lookup: CDR1 SGHVS, CDR2 FNYEAQ. There are 15 residues in the CDR3.

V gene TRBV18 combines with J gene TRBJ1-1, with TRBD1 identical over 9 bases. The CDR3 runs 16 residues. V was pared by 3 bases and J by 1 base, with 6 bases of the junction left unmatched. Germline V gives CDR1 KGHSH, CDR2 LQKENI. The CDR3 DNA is TGTGCCAGCTCACCTTTGACAGGGGGATGGAACACTGAAGCTTTCTTT. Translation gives CASSPLTGGWNTEAFF.

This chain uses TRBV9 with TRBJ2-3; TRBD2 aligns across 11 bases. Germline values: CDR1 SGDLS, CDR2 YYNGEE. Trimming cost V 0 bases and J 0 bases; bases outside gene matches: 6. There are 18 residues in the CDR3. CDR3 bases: TGTGCCAGCAGCGTAGCTGCGACTAGCGGGATTAGCACAGATACGCAGTATTTT. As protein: CASSVAATSGISTDTQYF.

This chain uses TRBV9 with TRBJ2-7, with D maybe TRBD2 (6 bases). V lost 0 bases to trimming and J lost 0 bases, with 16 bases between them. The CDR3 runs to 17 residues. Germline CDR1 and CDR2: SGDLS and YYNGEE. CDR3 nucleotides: TGTGCCAGCAGCGTAGAGGGGTCTGGGGGGAGCTCCTACGAGCAGTACTTC. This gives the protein CASSVEGSGGSSYEQYF. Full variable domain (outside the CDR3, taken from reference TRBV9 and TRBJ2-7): DSGVTQTPKHLITATGQRVTLRCSPRSGDLSVYWYQQSLDQGLQFLIQYYNGEERAKGNILERFSAQQFPDLHSELNLSSLELGDSALYFCASSVEGSGGSSYEQYFGPGTRLTVT.

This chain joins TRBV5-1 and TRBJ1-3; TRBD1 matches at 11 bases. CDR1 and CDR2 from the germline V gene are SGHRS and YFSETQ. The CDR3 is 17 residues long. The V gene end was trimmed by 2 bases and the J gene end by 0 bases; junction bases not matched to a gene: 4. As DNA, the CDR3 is TGCGCCAGCAGCTTAGGGACAGGGGGTCCCTCTGGAAACACCATATATTTT. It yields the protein CASSLGTGGPSGNTIYF. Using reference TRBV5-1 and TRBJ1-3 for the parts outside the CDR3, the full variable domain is KAGVTQTPRYLIKTRGQQVTLSCSPISGHRSVSWYQQTPGQGLQFLFEYFSETQRNKGNFPGRFSGRQFSNSRSEMNVSTLELGDSALYLCASSLGTGGPSGNTIYFGEGSWLTVV.

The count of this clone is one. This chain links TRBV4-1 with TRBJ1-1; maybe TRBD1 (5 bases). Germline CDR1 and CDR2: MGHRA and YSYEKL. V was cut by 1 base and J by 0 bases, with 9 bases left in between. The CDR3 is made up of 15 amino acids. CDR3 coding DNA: TGCGCCAGCAGCCAAGGACAGATGATGAACACTGAAGCTTTCTTT. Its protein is CASSQGQMMNTEAFF.